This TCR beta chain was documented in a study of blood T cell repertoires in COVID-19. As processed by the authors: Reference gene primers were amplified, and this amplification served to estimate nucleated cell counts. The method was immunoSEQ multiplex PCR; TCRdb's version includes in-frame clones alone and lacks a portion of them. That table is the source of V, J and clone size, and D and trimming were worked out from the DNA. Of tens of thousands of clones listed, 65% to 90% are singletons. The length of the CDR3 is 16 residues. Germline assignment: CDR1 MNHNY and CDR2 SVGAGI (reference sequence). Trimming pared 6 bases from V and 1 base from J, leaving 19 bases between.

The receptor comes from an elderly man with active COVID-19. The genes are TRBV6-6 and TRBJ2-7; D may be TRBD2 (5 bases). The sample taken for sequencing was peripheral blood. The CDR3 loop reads CASSKRVGVLSYEQYF. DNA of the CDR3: TGTGCCAGCAGCAAACGCGTCGGGGTCCTATCCTACGAGCAGTACTTC.